The source of this TCR beta chain is a study of blood T cell repertoires in COVID-19. Looking at the study overall: In each case, the material was cDNA or gDNA derived from T cells, B-cell-depleted T cells, or PBMCs.

CDR1 and CDR2 (germline): SEHNR, FQNEAQ (reference sequence). The CDR3 contains 14 residues. Trimming took 4 bases from V and 4 from J; bases not matched to a gene: 2. The authors' processing: Amplification from reference gene primers served as the basis for estimated nucleated cell counts. The assay was immunoSEQ multiplex PCR, and TCRdb's table has in-frame clones only and misses some. V and J calls and clone size are copied from that table; D and trimming were computed from the DNA. The data contain roughly 170,000 clones, roughly 80% of them singletons. The sequence came from a human donor in a cohort sampled during active COVID-19. Sequencing input: peripheral blood. The chain couples TRBV7-9 to TRBJ2-5, with 11 bases fitting TRBD2. Here the CDR3 DNA reads TGTGCCAGCAGCTCGGGGACTAGCGGAGAGACCCAGTACTTC. Protein product: CASSSGTSGETQYF.